The T cell receptor (beta chain) described here comes from a study of cytomegalovirus exposure and HLA in healthy donors. Study-wide results and limits: Presence/absence analyses assumed roughly uniform sequencing depth across donors, which may not hold.

Primers for the PCR totalled 60 Vbeta and 13 Jbeta. TCRdb's table, derived via immunoSEQ multiplex PCR, lists solely in-frame clones and lacks some. The sample carries about 140,000 clones, around four fifths recorded once. Concerning this clone itself: The target antigen is unknown.

Germline lookup yields CDR1 LNHDA and CDR2 SQIVND (reference sequence). CDR3 length equals 13 residues. Sample: PBMCs. The sequence was collected from a man younger than 40 in good health. V is TRBV19 and J is TRBJ2-5, with unresolved D. With the DNA end fitting TRBJ2-7 better, the J assignment may be wrong. This CDR3 is CASSTMGLYEQYF. DNA for the CDR3: TGTGCCAGTAGTACCATGGGCCTCTACGAGCAGTACTTC.